A single T cell receptor beta chain is shown here with its context. This entry belongs to a study of pediatric ulcerative colitis. CDR1 is SGHDN and CDR2 is FVKESK in the germline V gene. CDR3 length: 17 amino acids. The ends were cut back, 1 base at V and 3 bases at J, with 13 bases in the middle. The method was immunoSEQ multiplex PCR; TCRdb's version includes in-frame clones alone and lacks a portion of them. The sample has about 35,000 clones, approximately 78% seen once. Rectal tissue came from one to two pinch biopsies taken at colonoscopy. Ulcerative colitis patients received no immunosuppressive medication before the diagnostic colonoscopy.

The rearrangement links TRBV14 to TRBJ1-6; no firm D call. Sequencing was carried out using gut tissue. The receptor was derived from a boy younger than 18 with mild ulcerative colitis. The CDR3 DNA reads as TGTGCCAGCAGCCAAGGTCGGTTCTTTGACTATAATTCACCCCTCCACTTT. Protein: CASSQGRFFDYNSPLHF.